These T cell receptor beta chains were read from a single sample in a study of T-cell reconstitution after alpha-beta-depleted transplantation in children. A single record per CDR3 protein comes from TCRdb applying MiXCR to the PCR reads. Among approximately 650,000 distinct CDR3 sequences, approximately 14% were seen once, and the ten largest hold 0.79%. The sequenced sample was PBMCs, obtained before TCRalphabeta/CD19-depleted stem cell transplant. These receptor sequences come from a girl aged 2 to 10 with congenital amegakaryocytic thrombocytopenia, due to receive a stem cell transplant. The conserved cysteine and the conserved F or W are not part of the CDR3 here. The D gene is left open where the match is weak. Clone size is not always given. Where it is, it says once, few, many or a class for expanded clones.

d_gene	abundance	j_gene	v_gene	CDR3aa
.	many	TRBJ2-7	TRBV4-1	ASSHREGYEQY
.	.	TRBJ2-7	TRBV12-3/TRBV12-4	ASRESSGPDEQY
.	many	TRBJ2-3	TRBV20-1	SARTDPSTDTQY
.	.	TRBJ2-7	TRBV7-8	ASSLAQRGVGY
TRBD2	few	TRBJ2-2	TRBV5-1	ASSSGLAGGFANTGELF
.	few	TRBJ2-7	TRBV7-2	ASSLKTGTYEQY
.	many	TRBJ1-2	TRBV5-1	ASSLGDTGFYGYT
TRBD2	many	TRBJ2-5	TRBV12-3/TRBV12-4	ASREGTSSQETQY
.	few	TRBJ1-5	TRBV3-1	ASSQAASEQPQH
.	many	TRBJ1-1	TRBV28	ASNLDGMNTEAF
TRBD2	.	TRBJ2-3	TRBV5-6	ASSRGLAVTDTQY
TRBD2	.	TRBJ2-2	TRBV4-1	ASSQDWEGMSTGELF
.	once	TRBJ2-7	TRBV15	ATSREPP
.	.	TRBJ1-1	TRBV28	ASSEGIEAF
.	few	TRBJ2-1	TRBV20-1	SAQSTGFNEQF
.	many	TRBJ2-5	TRBV6-5	ASSYGSGRQETQY
.	few	TRBJ2-1	TRBV18	ASSPPTGARNEQF